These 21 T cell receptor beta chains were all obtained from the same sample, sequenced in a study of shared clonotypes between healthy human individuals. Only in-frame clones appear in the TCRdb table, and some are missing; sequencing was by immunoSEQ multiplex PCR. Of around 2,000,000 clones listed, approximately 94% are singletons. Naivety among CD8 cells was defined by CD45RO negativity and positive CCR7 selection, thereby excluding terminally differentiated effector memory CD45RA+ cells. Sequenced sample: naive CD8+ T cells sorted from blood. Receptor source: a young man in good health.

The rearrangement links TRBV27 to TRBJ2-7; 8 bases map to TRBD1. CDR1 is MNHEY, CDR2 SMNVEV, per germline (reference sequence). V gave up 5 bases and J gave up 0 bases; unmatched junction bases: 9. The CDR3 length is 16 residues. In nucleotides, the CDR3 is TGTGCCAGCAGTACGCCACCGGGACAGGCCTCCTACGAGCAGTACTTC. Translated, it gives CASSTPPGQASYEQYF.

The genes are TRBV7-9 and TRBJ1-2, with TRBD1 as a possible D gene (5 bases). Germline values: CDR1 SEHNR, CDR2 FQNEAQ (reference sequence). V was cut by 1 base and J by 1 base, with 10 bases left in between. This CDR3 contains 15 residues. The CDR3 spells CASSLGQKDNYGYTF. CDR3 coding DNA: TGTGCCAGCAGCTTAGGACAGAAGGATAACTATGGCTACACCTTC.

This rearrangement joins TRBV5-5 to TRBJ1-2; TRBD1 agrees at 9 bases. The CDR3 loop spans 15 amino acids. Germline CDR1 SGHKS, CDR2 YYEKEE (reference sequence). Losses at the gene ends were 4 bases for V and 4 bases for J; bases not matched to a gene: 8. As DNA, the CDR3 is TGTGCCAGCAGCCTACACCTGGGACAGGGCTATGGCTACACCTTC. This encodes CASSLHLGQGYGYTF.

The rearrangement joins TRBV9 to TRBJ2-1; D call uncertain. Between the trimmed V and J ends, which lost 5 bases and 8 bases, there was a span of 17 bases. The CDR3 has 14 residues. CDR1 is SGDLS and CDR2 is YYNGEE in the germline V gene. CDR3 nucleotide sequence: TGTGCCAGCAGTGGACGTAGAAGAGGCGATGAGCAGTTCTTC. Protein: CASSGRRRGDEQFF.

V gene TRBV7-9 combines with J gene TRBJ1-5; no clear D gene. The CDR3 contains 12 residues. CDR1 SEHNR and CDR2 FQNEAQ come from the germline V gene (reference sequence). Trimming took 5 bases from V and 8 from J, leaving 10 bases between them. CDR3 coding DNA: TGTGCCAGCAGCCCAGATTGGGAGCCCCAGCATTTT. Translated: CASSPDWEPQHF.

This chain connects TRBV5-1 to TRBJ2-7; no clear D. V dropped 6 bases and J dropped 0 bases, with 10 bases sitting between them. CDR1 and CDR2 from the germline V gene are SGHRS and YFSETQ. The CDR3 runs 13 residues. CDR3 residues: CASKVGSSYEQYF. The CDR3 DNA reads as TGCGCCAGCAAAGTGGGAAGCTCCTACGAGCAGTACTTC.

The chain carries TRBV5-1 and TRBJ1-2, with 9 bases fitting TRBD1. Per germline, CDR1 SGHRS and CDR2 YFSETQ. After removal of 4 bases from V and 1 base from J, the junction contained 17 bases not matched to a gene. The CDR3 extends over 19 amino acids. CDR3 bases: TGCGCCAGCAGCCCCAAACTAAGGGACAGGGTTGGAGTTAACTATGGCTACACCTTC. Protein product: CASSPKLRDRVGVNYGYTF.

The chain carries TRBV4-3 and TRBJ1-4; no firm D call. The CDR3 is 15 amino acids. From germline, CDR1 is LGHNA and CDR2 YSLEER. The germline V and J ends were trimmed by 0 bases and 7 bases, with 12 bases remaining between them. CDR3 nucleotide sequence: TGCGCCAGCAGCCAAGATTCTGGGCTTACTGAAAAACTGTTTTTT. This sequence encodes CASSQDSGLTEKLFF.

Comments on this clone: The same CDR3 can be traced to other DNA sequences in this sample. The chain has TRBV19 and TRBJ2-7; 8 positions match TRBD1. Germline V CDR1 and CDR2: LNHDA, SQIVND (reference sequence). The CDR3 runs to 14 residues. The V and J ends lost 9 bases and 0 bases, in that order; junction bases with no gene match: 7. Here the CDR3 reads CASTPDRDSYEQYF. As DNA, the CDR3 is TGTGCCAGCACTCCGGACAGGGACTCCTACGAGCAGTACTTC.

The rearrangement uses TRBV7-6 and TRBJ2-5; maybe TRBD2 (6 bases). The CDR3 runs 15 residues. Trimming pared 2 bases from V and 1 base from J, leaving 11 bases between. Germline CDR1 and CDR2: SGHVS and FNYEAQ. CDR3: CASSLFMGGQETQYF. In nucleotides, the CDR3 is TGTGCCAGCAGCTTATTTATGGGGGGCCAAGAGACCCAGTACTTC.

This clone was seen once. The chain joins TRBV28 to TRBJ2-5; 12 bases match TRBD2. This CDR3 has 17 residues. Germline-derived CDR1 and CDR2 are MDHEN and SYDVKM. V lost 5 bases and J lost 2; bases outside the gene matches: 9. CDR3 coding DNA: TGTGCCAGCAGTACCCTGACTAGCGGGGGTAGGCAAGAGACCCAGTACTTC. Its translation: CASSTLTSGGRQETQYF.

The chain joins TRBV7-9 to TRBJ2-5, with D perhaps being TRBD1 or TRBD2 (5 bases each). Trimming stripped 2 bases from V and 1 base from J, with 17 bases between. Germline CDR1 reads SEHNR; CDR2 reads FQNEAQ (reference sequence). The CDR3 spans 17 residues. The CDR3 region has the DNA TGTGCCAGCAGCTTACCCGGAACCGGGACCTTCCAAGAGACCCAGTACTTC. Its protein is CASSLPGTGTFQETQYF.

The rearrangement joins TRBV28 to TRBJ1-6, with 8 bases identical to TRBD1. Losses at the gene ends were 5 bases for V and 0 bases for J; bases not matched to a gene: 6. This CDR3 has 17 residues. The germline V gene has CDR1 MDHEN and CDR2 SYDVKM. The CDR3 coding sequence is TGTGCCAGCAGTACGGGACAGGCGATCTCCTATAATTCACCCCTCCACTTT. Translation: CASSTGQAISYNSPLHF.

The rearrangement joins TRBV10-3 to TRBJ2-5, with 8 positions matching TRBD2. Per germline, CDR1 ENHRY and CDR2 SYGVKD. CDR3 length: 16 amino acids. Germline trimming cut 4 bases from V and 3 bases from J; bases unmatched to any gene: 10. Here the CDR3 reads CAISGSGFSGEETQYF. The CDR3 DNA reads TGTGCCATCAGTGGCTCGGGCTTTAGCGGGGAAGAGACCCAGTACTTC.

CDR3: CASSLDRGALDEQYF. The CDR3 DNA follows: TGTGCCAGCAGCCTCGACAGGGGTGCCCTCGACGAGCAGTACTTC. The chain couples TRBV11-2 to TRBJ2-7; 8 positions agree with TRBD1. The germline gives CDR1 SGHAT, CDR2 FQNNGV. This CDR3 comprises 15 residues. With V trimmed by 5 bases and J by 5 bases, 11 bases remained unmatched.

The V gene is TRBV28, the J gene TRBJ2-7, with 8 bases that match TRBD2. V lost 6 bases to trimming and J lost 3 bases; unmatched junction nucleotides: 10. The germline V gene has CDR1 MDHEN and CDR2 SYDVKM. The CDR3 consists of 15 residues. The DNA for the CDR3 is TGTGCCAGCAGACCAACGGGGGGGACTCTCTACGAGCAGTACTTC. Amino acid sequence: CASRPTGGTLYEQYF.

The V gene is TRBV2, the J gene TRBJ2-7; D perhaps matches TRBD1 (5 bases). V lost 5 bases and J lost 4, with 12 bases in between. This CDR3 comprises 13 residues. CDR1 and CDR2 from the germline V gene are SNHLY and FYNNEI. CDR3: CASSPRRGYEQYF. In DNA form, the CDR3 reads TGTGCCAGCAGTCCCCGAAGGGGTTACGAGCAGTACTTC.

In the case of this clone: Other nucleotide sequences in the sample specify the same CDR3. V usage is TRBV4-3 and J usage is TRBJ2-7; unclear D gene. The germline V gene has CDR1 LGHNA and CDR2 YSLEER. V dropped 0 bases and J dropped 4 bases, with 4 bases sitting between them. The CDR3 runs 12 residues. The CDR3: CASSQDGYEQYF. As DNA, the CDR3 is TGCGCCAGCAGCCAAGACGGATACGAGCAGTACTTC.

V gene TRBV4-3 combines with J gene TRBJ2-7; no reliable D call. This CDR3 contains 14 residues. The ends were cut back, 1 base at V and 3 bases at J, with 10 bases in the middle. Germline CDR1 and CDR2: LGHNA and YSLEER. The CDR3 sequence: CASSQGHRGYEQYF. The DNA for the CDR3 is TGCGCCAGCAGCCAAGGTCATCGCGGCTACGAGCAGTACTTC.

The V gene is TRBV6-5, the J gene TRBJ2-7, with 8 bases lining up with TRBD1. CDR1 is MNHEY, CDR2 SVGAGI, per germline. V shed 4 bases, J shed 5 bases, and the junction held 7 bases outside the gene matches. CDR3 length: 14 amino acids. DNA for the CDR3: TGTGCCAGCAGTTTCCAGACAGGGGTCGACGAGCAGTACTTC. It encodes CASSFQTGVDEQYF.

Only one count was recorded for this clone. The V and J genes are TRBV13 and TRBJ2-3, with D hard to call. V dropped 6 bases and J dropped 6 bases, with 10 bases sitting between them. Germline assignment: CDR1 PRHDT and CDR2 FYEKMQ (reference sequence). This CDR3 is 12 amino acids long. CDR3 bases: TGTGCCAGCAGTGATAGAGTGGATACGCAGTATTTT. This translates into CASSDRVDTQYF.